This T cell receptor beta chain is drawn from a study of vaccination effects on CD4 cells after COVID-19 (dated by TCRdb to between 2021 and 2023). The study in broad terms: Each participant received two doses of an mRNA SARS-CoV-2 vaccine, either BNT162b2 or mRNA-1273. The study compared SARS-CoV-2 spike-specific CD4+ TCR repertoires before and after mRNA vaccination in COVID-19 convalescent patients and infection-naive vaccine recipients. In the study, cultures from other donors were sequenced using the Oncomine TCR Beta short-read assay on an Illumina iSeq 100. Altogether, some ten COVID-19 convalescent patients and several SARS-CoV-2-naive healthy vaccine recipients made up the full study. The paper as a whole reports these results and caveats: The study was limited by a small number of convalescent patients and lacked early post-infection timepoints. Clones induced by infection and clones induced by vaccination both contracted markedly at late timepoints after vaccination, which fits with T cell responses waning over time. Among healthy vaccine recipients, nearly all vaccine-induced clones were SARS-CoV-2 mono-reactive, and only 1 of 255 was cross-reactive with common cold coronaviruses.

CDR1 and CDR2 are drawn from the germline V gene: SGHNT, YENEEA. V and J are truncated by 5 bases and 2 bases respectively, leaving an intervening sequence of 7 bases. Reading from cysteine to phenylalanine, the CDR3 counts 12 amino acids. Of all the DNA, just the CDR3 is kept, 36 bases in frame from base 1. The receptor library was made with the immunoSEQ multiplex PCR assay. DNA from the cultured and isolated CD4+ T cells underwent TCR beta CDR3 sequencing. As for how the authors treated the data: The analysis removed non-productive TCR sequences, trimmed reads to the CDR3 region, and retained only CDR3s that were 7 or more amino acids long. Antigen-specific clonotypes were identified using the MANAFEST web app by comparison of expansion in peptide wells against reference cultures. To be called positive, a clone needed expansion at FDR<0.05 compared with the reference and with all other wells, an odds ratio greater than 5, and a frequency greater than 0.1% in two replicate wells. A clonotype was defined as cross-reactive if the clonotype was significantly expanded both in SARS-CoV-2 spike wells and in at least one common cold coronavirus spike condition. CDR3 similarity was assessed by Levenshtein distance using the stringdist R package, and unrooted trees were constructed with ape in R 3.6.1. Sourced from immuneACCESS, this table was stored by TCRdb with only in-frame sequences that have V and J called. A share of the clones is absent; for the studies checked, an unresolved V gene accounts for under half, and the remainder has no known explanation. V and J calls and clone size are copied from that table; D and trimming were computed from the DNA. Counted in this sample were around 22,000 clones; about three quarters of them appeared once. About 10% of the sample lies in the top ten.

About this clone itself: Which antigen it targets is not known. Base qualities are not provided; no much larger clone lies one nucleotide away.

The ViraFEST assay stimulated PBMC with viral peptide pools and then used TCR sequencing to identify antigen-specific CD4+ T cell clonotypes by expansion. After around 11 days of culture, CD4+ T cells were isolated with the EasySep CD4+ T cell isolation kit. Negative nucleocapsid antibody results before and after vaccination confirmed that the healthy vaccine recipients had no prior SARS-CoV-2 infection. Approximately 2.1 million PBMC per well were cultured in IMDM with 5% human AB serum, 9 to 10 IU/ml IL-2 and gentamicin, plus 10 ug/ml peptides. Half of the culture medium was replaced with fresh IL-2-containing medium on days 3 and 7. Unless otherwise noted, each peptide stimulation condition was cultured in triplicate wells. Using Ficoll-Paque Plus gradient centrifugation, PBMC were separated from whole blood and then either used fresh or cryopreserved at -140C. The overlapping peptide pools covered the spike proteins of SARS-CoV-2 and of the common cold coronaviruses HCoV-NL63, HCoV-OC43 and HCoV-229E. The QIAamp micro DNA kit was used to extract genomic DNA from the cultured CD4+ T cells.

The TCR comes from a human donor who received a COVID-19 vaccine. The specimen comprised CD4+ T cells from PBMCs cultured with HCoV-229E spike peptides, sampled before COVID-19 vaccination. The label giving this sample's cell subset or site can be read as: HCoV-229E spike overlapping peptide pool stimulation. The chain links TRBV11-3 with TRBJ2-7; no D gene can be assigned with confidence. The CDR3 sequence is CASSQNTYEQYF. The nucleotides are TGTGCCAGCAGCCAAAACACCTACGAGCAGTACTTC.